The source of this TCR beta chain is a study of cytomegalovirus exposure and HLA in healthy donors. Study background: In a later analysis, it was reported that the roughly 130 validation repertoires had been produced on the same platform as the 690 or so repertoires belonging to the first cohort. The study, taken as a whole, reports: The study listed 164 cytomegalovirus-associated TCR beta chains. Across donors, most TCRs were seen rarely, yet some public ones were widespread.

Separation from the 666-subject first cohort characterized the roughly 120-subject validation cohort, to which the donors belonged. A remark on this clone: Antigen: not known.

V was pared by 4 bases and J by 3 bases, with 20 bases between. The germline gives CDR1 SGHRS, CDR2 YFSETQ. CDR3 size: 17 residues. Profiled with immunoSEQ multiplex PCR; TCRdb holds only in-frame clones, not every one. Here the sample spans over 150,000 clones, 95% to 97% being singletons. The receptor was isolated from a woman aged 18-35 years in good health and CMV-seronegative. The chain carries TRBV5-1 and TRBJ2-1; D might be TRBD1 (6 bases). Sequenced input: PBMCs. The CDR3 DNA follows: TGCGCCAGCAGCCCCGCTACAGGGAATCCCTACTACAATGAGCAGTTCTTC. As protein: CASSPATGNPYYNEQFF.